The text below deals with one TCR beta chain. Its antigen remains unknown. Germline loops: CDR1 LGHDT, CDR2 YNNKEL (reference sequence). This CDR3 comprises 14 residues. Deletions cut 3 bases from V and 1 base from J, with 9 bases between. The record originates from a study of CD4 T cells in relation to SARS-CoV-2 and coronaviruses. Turning to the study itself: Convalescent donors were aged about 20 to 80, with median approximately 41 years. The study's findings and limits: In roughly two thirds of donors, memory CD4+ clonotypes crossrecognized SARS-CoV-2 and at least one common cold coronavirus spike. Crossreactive clones expanded significantly less to SARS-CoV-2 than monoreactive clones.

Generated by immunoSEQ multiplex PCR, the TCRdb table keeps only in-frame clones and is missing some. The sample holds tens of thousands of clones, 80% to 90% seen once. The TCR comes from an adult with COVID-19. The chain has TRBV3-1 (or the pseudogene TRBV3-2) and TRBJ1-1; tentative D call: TRBD1 (6 bases). Sequenced: memory CD4+ T cells from PBMCs. The CDR3 coding sequence is TGTGCCAGCAGCCACTGGGACAAGAACACTGAAGCTTTCTTT. It codes for CASSHWDKNTEAFF.